Listed here are 3 T cell receptor beta chains from one sample, sequenced in a study of blood T cell repertoires in COVID-19. Generated by immunoSEQ multiplex PCR, the TCRdb table keeps only in-frame clones and is missing some. The sample lists some 80,000 clones; less than 90% were seen once. Sequences were obtained from peripheral blood. The receptor set was obtained from a man between 60 and 70 years old with active or convalescent COVID-19.

This sequence joins TRBV6-4 and TRBJ2-3, with D possibly matching TRBD1 (5 bases). V shed 4 bases and J shed 5 bases, with 19 bases lying between them. Germline V gene sequence: CDR1 MRHNA, CDR2 SNTAGT. This CDR3 spans 16 amino acids. The CDR3 reads CASSVGASLGVDTQYF. The CDR3 DNA reads TGTGCCAGCAGTGTAGGGGCGAGCCTTGGCGTAGATACGCAGTATTTT.

This clone occurred a few times. The genes are TRBV7-5 and TRBJ2-5; TRBD2 is the table's D call, not checked against the DNA. TRBV7-5 is noted as a pseudogene. The CDR3 has 17 amino acids. The CDR3 protein is CARSLGGLAGEQETQYF. The CDR3 DNA follows: TGTGCCAGAAGCTTAGGGGGACTAGCGGGGGAGCAAGAGACCCAGTACTTC.

The chain couples TRBV6-5 to TRBJ1-2; no firm D call. The V and J ends lost 5 bases and 0 bases respectively, with 10 bases between them. Germline values: CDR1 MNHEY, CDR2 SVGAGI. CDR3 length equals 14 residues. The CDR3: CASSPQRANYGYTF. In DNA, the CDR3 is TGTGCCAGCAGTCCGCAGCGAGCTAACTATGGCTACACCTTC.